This passage covers 29 T cell receptor beta chains from one sample sequenced in a study of CD8 T cells in Susac syndrome. Random hexamers primed reverse transcription of about 0.45 to 1 ug RNA. TCRdb re-analysed the immunoSEQ multiplex PCR reads in MiXCR, keeping a single row per CDR3 protein. The sample has approximately 170,000 distinct CDR3 sequences, about 91% seen once. Sample: CD4+ T cells from PBMCs. All receptors come from a human donor in good health.

This clonotype was observed a handful of times. This chain links TRBV2 with TRBJ2-3, with a tentative D call TRBD2 (5 bases). Germline assignment: CDR1 SNHLY and CDR2 FYNNEI. The CDR3 is 12 residues long. Trimming removed 6 bases at V and 5 bases at J, with 9 bases between. DNA of the CDR3: TGTGCCAGCAGCCTCGCGGGAGATACGCAGTATTTT. The encoded protein is CASSLAGDTQYF.

This chain joins TRBV12-3 or TRBV12-4 and TRBJ1-4, with 8 bases identical to TRBD1. This CDR3 contains 13 residues. V lost 5 bases, J lost 7 bases, and 3 bases stayed unmatched. The CDR3 sequence: CASSRTGFEKLFF. DNA for the CDR3: TGTGCCAGCAGTCGGACAGGGTTTGAAAAACTGTTTTTT.

The V call is TRBV30, the J call TRBJ2-1; TRBD2 is a possible D gene (6 bases). V was cut by 2 bases and J by 2 bases, with 19 bases left in between. CDR1 and CDR2 from the germline V gene are GTSNPN and SVGIG (reference sequence). This CDR3 is built from 17 residues. CDR3 region: CAWSSLSGGRAYNEQFF. The CDR3 nucleotides read TGTGCCTGGAGTTCCCTCTCCGGGGGAAGAGCCTACAATGAGCAGTTCTTC.

The chain couples TRBV5-1 to TRBJ2-7, with 9 bases fitting TRBD2. CDR1 and CDR2 from the germline V gene are SGHRS and YFSETQ. The CDR3 is made up of 16 amino acids. After removal of 1 base from V and 3 bases from J, the junction contained 8 bases not matched to a gene. DNA of the CDR3: TGCGCCAGCAGCTTGCCTAATCTAGCGGGAAACTACGAGCAGTACTTC. Translating gives CASSLPNLAGNYEQYF.

The rearrangement uses TRBV6-6 and TRBJ2-7, with D possibly matching TRBD2 (5 bases). The CDR3 runs to 15 residues. V lost 7 bases to trimming and J lost 0 bases, with 16 bases between them. In germline, CDR1 is MNHNY, CDR2 SVGAGI (reference sequence). CDR3 region: CASTPGRGISYEQYF. The DNA of the CDR3 is TGTGCCAGCACTCCGGGGAGAGGAATCTCCTACGAGCAGTACTTC.

In this sample, this clonotype turned up a few times. The genes are TRBV5-1 and TRBJ2-7; maybe TRBD1 (5 bases). The CDR3 has 15 residues. CDR1 and CDR2 (germline): SGHRS, YFSETQ. Trimming removed 2 bases from V and 3 bases from J, with 15 bases in between. DNA of the CDR3: TGCGCCAGCAGCTTCGTTCAGGGCAGCAGCTACGAGCAGTACTTC. Translating gives CASSFVQGSSYEQYF.

The genes are TRBV5-1 and TRBJ2-7; D remains unclear. The germline CDR1 and CDR2 sequences are SGHRS and YFSETQ. The CDR3 length is 14 residues. Trimming left V 0 bases short and J 2 bases short, with 9 bases between. The CDR3 DNA sequence: TGCGCCAGCAGCTTGGTAACTGACACCTACGAGCAGTACTTC. Translating it yields CASSLVTDTYEQYF.

This clonotype was observed a single time. This chain links TRBV30 with TRBJ1-1, with TRBD1 as a possible D gene (5 bases). CDR1 and CDR2 (germline): GTSNPN, SVGIG (reference sequence). This CDR3 region has 13 residues. Trimming shortened V by 4 bases and J by 0 bases, and 9 bases separated the two germline ends. The CDR3 DNA sequence: TGTGCCTGGACCTTAGGGGTGAACACTGAAGCTTTCTTT. Its translation: CAWTLGVNTEAFF.

This chain links TRBV6-5 with TRBJ2-7; 11 bases are shared with TRBD2. The length of the CDR3 is 13 residues. Germline CDR1 reads MNHEY; CDR2 reads SVGAGI. The junction had 2 bases not matched to a gene; V was cut back by 7 bases and J by 3 bases. The CDR3 coding sequence is TGTGCCAGCACTGGACTAGCGGGCTACGAGCAGTACTTC. Its protein is CASTGLAGYEQYF.

CDR3 nucleotides: TGCAGTGCTAAAGGACAGGGGGCGCAGCCCCAGCATTTT. The encoded protein is CSAKGQGAQPQHF. The chain links TRBV20-1 to TRBJ1-5, with 11 bases matching TRBD1. The CDR3 is made up of 13 amino acids. The junction had 3 bases not matched to a gene; V was cut back by 4 bases and J by 7 bases. In germline, CDR1 is DFQATT, CDR2 SNEGSKA (reference sequence).

This chain joins TRBV20-1 and TRBJ2-3; 12 bases map to TRBD2. With 4 bases clipped from V and 2 bases from J, the junction kept 7 bases outside the gene matches. This CDR3 has 16 residues. CDR1 and CDR2 from the germline V gene are DFQATT and SNEGSKA (reference sequence). CDR3 coding DNA: TGCAGTGCTATACCTGGACTAGCGGGGTTCACAGATACGCAGTATTTT. Protein: CSAIPGLAGFTDTQYF.

The chain couples TRBV25-1 to TRBJ2-1; 8 bases map to TRBD2. Per the germline V gene, CDR1 is MGHDK and CDR2 is SYGVNS. This CDR3 region has 14 residues. The V gene end was trimmed by 8 bases and the J gene end by 4 bases; junction bases not matched to a gene: 7. CDR3 in DNA: TGTGCCAGCGGGCCGAGCGGGGGATACAATGAGCAGTTCTTC. Translation gives CASGPSGGYNEQFF.

The CDR3 region is CASSQEGFSYNEQFF. CDR3 bases: TGCGCCAGCAGCCAAGAGGGTTTCTCCTACAATGAGCAGTTCTTC. The V gene is TRBV4-1, the J gene TRBJ2-1; the D is unclear. CDR3 length: 15 amino acids. CDR1 and CDR2 (germline): MGHRA, YSYEKL. V was cut by 0 bases and J by 0 bases, with 6 bases left in between.

J is TRBJ2-7 and V is TRBV4-3; 9 nucleotides line up with TRBD1. The J segment lost 3 bases and the V segment lost 0 bases, leaving 3 bases of the junction unmatched. The CDR3 is made up of 15 amino acids. From germline, CDR1 is LGHNA and CDR2 YSLEER. CDR3 loop: CASSQDLDRGYEQYF. The CDR3, as DNA: TGCGCCAGCAGCCAAGATTTGGACAGGGGCTACGAGCAGTACTTC.

CDR3 sequence (DNA): TGTGCCAGCAGGGCACCAGGGGACACTGAAGCTTTCTTT. The encoded protein is CASRAPGDTEAFF. V usage is TRBV28 and J usage is TRBJ1-1; D is perhaps TRBD1 (6 bases). The CDR3 sequence is 13 residues long. CDR1 is MDHEN and CDR2 is SYDVKM in the germline V gene. The V end lost 6 bases, the J end lost 3 bases, and 11 bases lay between the germline ends.

The genes are TRBV18 and TRBJ1-1, with D unresolved. The germline V gene encodes CDR1 KGHSH and CDR2 LQKENI. V shed 1 base and J shed 1 base, with 10 bases lying between them. The CDR3 has 15 amino acids. The CDR3 DNA reads TGTGCCAGCTCACCACTTAATGCGAGGAACACTGAAGCTTTCTTT. Amino acid sequence: CASSPLNARNTEAFF.

The CDR3 sequence: CASSTQGGGNQPQHF. The CDR3 DNA is TGTGCCAGTAGTACGCAGGGCGGGGGCAATCAGCCCCAGCATTTT. This chain connects TRBV19 to TRBJ1-5; a possible D gene is TRBD1 (5 bases). Trimming removed 4 bases from V and 2 bases from J, with 12 bases in between. In germline, CDR1 is LNHDA, CDR2 SQIVND (reference sequence). The CDR3 has 15 residues.

V gene TRBV6-5 combines with J gene TRBJ1-1; D perhaps matches TRBD1 (5 bases). There are 16 residues in the CDR3. The germline CDR1 and CDR2 sequences are MNHEY and SVGAGI. Trimming pared 3 bases from V and 1 base from J, leaving 15 bases between. CDR3 coding DNA: TGTGCCAGCAGTTATCTCCCAGGGTTACGGAACACTGAAGCTTTCTTT. It encodes CASSYLPGLRNTEAFF.

The rearrangement joins TRBV5-1 to TRBJ2-7; 11 bases agree with TRBD2. CDR3 length: 14 amino acids. CDR1 and CDR2 (germline): SGHRS, YFSETQ. The J segment lost 3 bases and the V segment lost 1 base, leaving 0 bases of the junction unmatched. The CDR3 sequence is CASSLTSGSYEQYF. The CDR3 DNA reads TGCGCCAGCAGCTTGACTAGCGGGAGCTACGAGCAGTACTTC. The complete variable domain, with remaining parts taken from reference TRBV5-1 and TRBJ2-7, reads KAGVTQTPRYLIKTRGQQVTLSCSPISGHRSVSWYQQTPGQGLQFLFEYFSETQRNKGNFPGRFSGRQFSNSRSEMNVSTLELGDSALYLCASSLTSGSYEQYFGPGTRLTVT.

The chain joins TRBV25-1 to TRBJ1-1; possible D gene TRBD1, 5 bases. CDR3 size: 15 residues. V was pared by 5 bases and J by 0 bases, with 13 bases between. Germline assignment: CDR1 MGHDK and CDR2 SYGVNS. CDR3 in amino acids: CASSFRWGMNTEAFF. The CDR3 coding sequence is TGTGCCAGCAGTTTCCGCTGGGGGATGAACACTGAAGCTTTCTTT. The variable domain in full, with the rest retrieved from reference TRBV25-1 and TRBJ1-1, is EADIYQTPRYLVIGTGKKITLECSQTMGHDKMYWYQQDPGMELHLIHYSYGVNSTEKGDLSSESTVSRIRTEHFPLTLESARPSHTSQYLCASSFRWGMNTEAFFGQGTRLTVV.

The chain recombines TRBV7-9 with TRBJ1-5; D uncertain. Germline V CDR1 and CDR2: SEHNR, FQNEAQ (reference sequence). CDR3 length: 13 amino acids. V was shortened by 3 bases and J by 6 bases, with 9 bases between the two germline ends. CDR3 in DNA: TGTGCCAGCAGCTTGACCCAGAGTCAGCCCCAGCATTTT. Its protein is CASSLTQSQPQHF.

The chain has TRBV6-1 and TRBJ1-4, with D unresolved. CDR1 and CDR2 (germline): MNHNS, SASEGT. There are 14 residues in the CDR3. Trimming stripped 6 bases from V and 1 base from J, with 9 bases between. CDR3 sequence (DNA): TGTGCCAGCAGCCAACGGCGAACTAATGAAAAACTGTTTTTT. Residues: CASSQRRTNEKLFF.

The rearrangement joins TRBV7-2 to TRBJ2-6; perhaps TRBD1 as D (6 bases). The CDR3 spans 16 residues. V lost 4 bases and J 2 bases, leaving 12 bases between the germline ends. Per germline, CDR1 SGHTA and CDR2 FQGNSA. The CDR3 loop reads CASSSRHRAGANVLTF. The CDR3 nucleotides read TGTGCCAGCAGCTCAAGACACAGGGCTGGGGCCAACGTCCTGACTTTC.

The chain uses TRBV30 and TRBJ2-6; D might be TRBD1 (6 bases). This CDR3 comprises 15 residues. V was pared by 3 bases and J by 2 bases, with 11 bases between. Germline V gene lookup returns CDR1 GTSNPN and CDR2 SVGIG (reference sequence). CDR3 nucleotides: TGTGCCTGGAGGGTACAGGGTGCTGGGGCCAACGTCCTGACTTTC. This gives the protein CAWRVQGAGANVLTF.

This clonotype was seen once. V is TRBV7-2 and J is TRBJ2-5; tentative D call: TRBD2 (6 bases). This CDR3 has 15 amino acids. With 1 base removed from V and 7 bases from J, the gap between germline ends came to 16 bases. Germline lookup yields CDR1 SGHTA and CDR2 FQGNSA. The CDR3 reads CASSLGWGVFGTQYF. DNA for the CDR3: TGTGCCAGCAGCTTAGGATGGGGGGTCTTCGGGACCCAGTACTTC. Full variable domain (outside the CDR3, taken from reference TRBV7-2 and TRBJ2-5): GAGVSQSPSNKVTEKGKDVELRCDPISGHTALYWYRQSLGQGLEFLIYFQGNSAPDKSGLPSDRFSAERTGGSVSTLTIQRTQQEDSAVYLCASSLGWGVFGTQYFGPGTRLLVL.

The chain combines TRBV25-1 with TRBJ1-1, with D unclear. Trimming left V 1 base short and J 2 bases short, with 8 bases between. Germline V CDR1 and CDR2: MGHDK, SYGVNS. The CDR3 has 14 residues. For the CDR3, the DNA is TGTGCCAGCAGTGAATCGTTCGGTAACACTGAAGCTTTCTTT. Encoded protein: CASSESFGNTEAFF.

This chain uses TRBV7-2 with TRBJ2-6; perhaps TRBD1 as D (5 bases). The CDR3 consists of 16 residues. Germline CDR1 reads SGHTA; CDR2 reads FQGNSA. Trimming removed 4 bases at V and 0 bases at J, with 10 bases between. CDR3 protein: CASSSDSISGANVLTF. The CDR3 nucleotides are TGTGCCAGCAGCTCCGACAGCATCTCTGGGGCCAACGTCCTGACTTTC.

The rearrangement uses TRBV28 and TRBJ2-5, with TRBD2 matching 14 bases. The germline gives CDR1 MDHEN, CDR2 SYDVKM. V shed 5 bases and J 5 bases; nucleotides not matched to a gene: 7. The CDR3 length is 16 residues. In DNA, the CDR3 is TGTGCCAGCAGTCCTGGGGGACTAGCGGGAGCGGAGACCCAGTACTTC. Amino acid sequence: CASSPGGLAGAETQYF.

V gene TRBV24-1 combines with J gene TRBJ1-5; perhaps TRBD1 as D (5 bases). In germline, CDR1 is KGHDR, CDR2 SFDVKD. This CDR3 region has 16 residues. Trimming shortened V by 6 bases and J by 1 base, and 15 bases separated the two germline ends. The CDR3 DNA follows: TGTGCCACCAGTAACGCCTCATGGGACAGCAATCAGCCCCAGCATTTT. Encoded protein: CATSNASWDSNQPQHF.